Below, one TCR beta chain is given with its context. Germline V gene lookup returns CDR1 SNHLY and CDR2 FYNNEI. The V gene end was trimmed by 8 bases and the J gene end by 12 bases; junction bases not matched to a gene: 13. The CDR3 has 13 residues. This sample stems from a study of CD8 T cells in Susac syndrome. On the study more broadly: Susac syndrome patients were untreated, on corticosteroids with some adding intravenous immunoglobulin, or on intravenous immunoglobulin only.

Roughly 0.45 to 1 ug RNA was reverse transcribed with random hexamers. TCR beta CDR3 was amplified by immunoSEQ multiplex PCR. This amplification extended across 54 Vbeta and 13 Jbeta segments. MiXCR was run by TCRdb on the immunoSEQ multiplex PCR reads, yielding one entry per CDR3 protein. The data show 85,000 to 120,000 distinct CDR3 sequences, with roughly 94% seen just once and 0.41% held by the top ten. The receptor was isolated from a human donor with Susac syndrome. The material sequenced was CD8+ T cells from PBMCs. This sequence joins TRBV2 and TRBJ2-1, with TRBD1 matching 7 bases. CDR3 sequence (DNA): TGTGCCAGCTACGCCGACAGGGTAGTTGGGCAGTTCTTC. Its translation is CASYADRVVGQFF.